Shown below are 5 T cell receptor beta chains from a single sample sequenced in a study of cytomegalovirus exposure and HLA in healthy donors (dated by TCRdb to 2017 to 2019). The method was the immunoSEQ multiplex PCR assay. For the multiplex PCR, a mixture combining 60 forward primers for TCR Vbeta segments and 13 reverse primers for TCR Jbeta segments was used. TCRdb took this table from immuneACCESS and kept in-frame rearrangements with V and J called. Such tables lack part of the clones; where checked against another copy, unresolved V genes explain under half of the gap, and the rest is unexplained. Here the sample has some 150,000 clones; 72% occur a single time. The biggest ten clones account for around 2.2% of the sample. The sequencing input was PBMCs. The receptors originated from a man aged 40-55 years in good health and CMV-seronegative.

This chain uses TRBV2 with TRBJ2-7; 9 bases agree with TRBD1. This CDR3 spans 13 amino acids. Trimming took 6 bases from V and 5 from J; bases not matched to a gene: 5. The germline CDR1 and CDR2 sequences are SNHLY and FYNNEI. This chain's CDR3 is CASRSGTGNEQYF. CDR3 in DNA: TGTGCCAGCAGATCCGGGACAGGGAACGAGCAGTACTTC.

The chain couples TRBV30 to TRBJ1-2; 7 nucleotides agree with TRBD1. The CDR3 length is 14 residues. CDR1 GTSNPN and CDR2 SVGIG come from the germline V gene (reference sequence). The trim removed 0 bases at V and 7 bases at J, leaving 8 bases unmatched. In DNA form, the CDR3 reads TGTGCCTGGAGTGTACAGGGGACAGCCGGTGGCTACACCTTC. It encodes CAWSVQGTAGGYTF.

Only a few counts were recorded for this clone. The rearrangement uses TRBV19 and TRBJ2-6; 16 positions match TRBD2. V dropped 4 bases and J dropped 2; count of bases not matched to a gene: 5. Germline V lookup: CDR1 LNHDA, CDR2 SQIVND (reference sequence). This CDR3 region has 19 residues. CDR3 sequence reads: CASSRGLAGGFTGANVLTF. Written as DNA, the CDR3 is TGTGCCAGTAGTAGGGGACTAGCGGGAGGGTTTACTGGGGCCAACGTCCTGACTTTC. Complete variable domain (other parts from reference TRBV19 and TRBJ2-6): DGGITQSPKYLFRKEGQNVTLSCEQNLNHDAMYWYRQDPGQGLRLIYYSQIVNDFQKGDIAEGYSVSREKKESFPLTVTSAQKNPTAFYLCASSRGLAGGFTGANVLTFGAGSRLTVL.

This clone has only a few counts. CDR3 sequence reads: CASHRGTGFGNTIYF. The CDR3 DNA reads TGCGCCAGCCACCGGGGGACAGGGTTTGGAAACACCATATATTTT. V and J are TRBV5-1 and TRBJ1-3; 9 positions agree with TRBD1. From germline, CDR1 is SGHRS and CDR2 YFSETQ. V gave up 7 bases and J gave up 3 bases; unmatched junction bases: 8. CDR3 size: 15 residues. Looking up the rest from reference TRBV5-1 and TRBJ1-3 gives the full variable domain: KAGVTQTPRYLIKTRGQQVTLSCSPISGHRSVSWYQQTPGQGLQFLFEYFSETQRNKGNFPGRFSGRQFSNSRSEMNVSTLELGDSALYLCASHRGTGFGNTIYFGEGSWLTVV.

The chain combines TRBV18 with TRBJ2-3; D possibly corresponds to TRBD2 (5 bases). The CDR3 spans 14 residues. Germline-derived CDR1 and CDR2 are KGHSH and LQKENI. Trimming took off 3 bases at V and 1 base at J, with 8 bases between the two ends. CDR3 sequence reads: CASSPSAGTDTQYF. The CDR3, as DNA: TGTGCCAGCTCACCTAGCGCTGGCACAGATACGCAGTATTTT.